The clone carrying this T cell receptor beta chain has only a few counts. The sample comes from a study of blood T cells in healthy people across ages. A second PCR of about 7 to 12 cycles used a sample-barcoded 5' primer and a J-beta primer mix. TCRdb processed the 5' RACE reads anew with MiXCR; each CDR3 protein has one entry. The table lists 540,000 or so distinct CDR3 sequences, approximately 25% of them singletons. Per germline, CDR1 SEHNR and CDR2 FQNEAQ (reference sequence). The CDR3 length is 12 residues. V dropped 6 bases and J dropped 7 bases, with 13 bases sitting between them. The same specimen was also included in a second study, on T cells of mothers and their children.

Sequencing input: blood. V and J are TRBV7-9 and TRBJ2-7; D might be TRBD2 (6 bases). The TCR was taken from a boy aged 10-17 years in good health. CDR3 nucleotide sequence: TGTGCCAGCAGTTTGGAGGGGCGAGAGCAGTACTTC. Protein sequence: CASSLEGREQYF.